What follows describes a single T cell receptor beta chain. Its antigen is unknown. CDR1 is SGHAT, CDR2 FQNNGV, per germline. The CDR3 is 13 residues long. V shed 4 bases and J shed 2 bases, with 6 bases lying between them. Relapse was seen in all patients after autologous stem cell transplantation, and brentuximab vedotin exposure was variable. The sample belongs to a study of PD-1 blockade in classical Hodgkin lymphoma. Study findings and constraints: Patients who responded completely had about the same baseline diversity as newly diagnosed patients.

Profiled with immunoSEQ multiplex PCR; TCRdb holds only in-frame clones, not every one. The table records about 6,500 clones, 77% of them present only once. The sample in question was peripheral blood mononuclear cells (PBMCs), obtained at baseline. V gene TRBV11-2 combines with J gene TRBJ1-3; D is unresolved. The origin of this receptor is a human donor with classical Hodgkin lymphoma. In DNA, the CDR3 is TGTGCCAGCAGCTCGAGGACTGGAAACACCATATATTTT. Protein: CASSSRTGNTIYF.